The 26 T cell receptor beta chains reported below all come from one sample, sequenced in a study of cytomegalovirus exposure and HLA in healthy donors. The study ran its PCR with 60 Vbeta and 13 Jbeta primers. Sequencing was performed with immunoSEQ multiplex PCR; in TCRdb, only in-frame clones are kept and a portion is missing. This table holds 140,000 or so clones, approximately 80% found once. The sample was PBMCs. All receptors come from a woman under 30 in good health and CMV-seropositive.

The chain has TRBV7-2 and TRBJ2-2; 8 nucleotides line up with TRBD1. The germline V gene has CDR1 SGHTA and CDR2 FQGNSA. The CDR3 is 21 amino acids. J gave up 0 bases and V 0 bases, and 15 bases lay outside the gene matches. The CDR3 sequence is CASSLAPGAGGSAANTGELFF. Written as DNA, the CDR3 is TGTGCCAGCAGCTTAGCTCCCGGGGCAGGGGGCTCGGCCGCGAACACCGGGGAGCTGTTTTTT.

The chain is built from TRBV7-9 and TRBJ2-7; perhaps TRBD2 as D (6 bases). This CDR3 contains 14 residues. Germline assignment: CDR1 SEHNR and CDR2 FQNEAQ (reference sequence). Trimming took off 5 bases at V and 4 bases at J, with 15 bases between the two ends. The CDR3 coding sequence is TGTGCCAGCAGCCCCGGGACTTGGGGGTACGAGCAGTACTTC. Translated, it gives CASSPGTWGYEQYF. The full variable domain, its missing parts supplied by reference TRBV7-9 and TRBJ2-7, is DTGVSQNPRHKITKRGQNVTFRCDPISEHNRLYWYRQTLGQGPEFLTYFQNEAQLEKSRLLSDRFSAERPKGSFSTLEIQRTEQGDSAMYLCASSPGTWGYEQYFGPGTRLTVT.

This chain connects TRBV2 to TRBJ2-2, with 7 bases aligning to TRBD1. This CDR3 contains 13 residues. Germline CDR1 is SNHLY and CDR2 is FYNNEI. The trim removed 6 bases at V and 6 bases at J, leaving 4 bases unmatched. CDR3 DNA sequence: TGTGCCAGCAGCCTGGACAGGCCCGGGGAGCTGTTTTTT. It translates to CASSLDRPGELFF.

The chain employs TRBV19 and TRBJ2-7; 8 nucleotides align to TRBD1. Germline loops: CDR1 LNHDA, CDR2 SQIVND (reference sequence). V was pared by 4 bases and J by 5 bases, with 7 bases of the junction left unmatched. The CDR3 is 14 residues long. CDR3 region: CASSKGTGIDEQYF. The CDR3 nucleotides are TGTGCCAGTAGTAAGGGGACAGGCATCGACGAGCAGTACTTC.

The V gene is TRBV5-1, the J gene TRBJ2-3; 7 nucleotides line up with TRBD2. V trimming: 0 bases; J trimming: 0 bases; junction bases outside the gene matches: 4. Per the germline V gene, CDR1 is SGHRS and CDR2 is YFSETQ. This CDR3 is built from 16 residues. The CDR3 protein is CASSLDRRGSTDTQYF. The DNA for the CDR3 is TGCGCCAGCAGCTTGGACCGGCGGGGGAGCACAGATACGCAGTATTTT.

A single count supports this clone. The chain recombines TRBV5-1 with TRBJ2-7; no clear D gene. The V gene lost 4 bases and the J gene lost 3 bases, with 14 bases spanning the gap. The CDR3 sequence is 14 residues long. Germline V gene lookup returns CDR1 SGHRS and CDR2 YFSETQ. The CDR3 DNA reads TGCGCCAGCAGCAAAAACCGGGTCTTCTACGAGCAGTACTTC. As protein: CASSKNRVFYEQYF.

The genes are TRBV6-1 and TRBJ2-1; 10 nucleotides match TRBD1. Trimming at V came to 6 bases and at J to 7 bases, leaving 3 bases not matched to a gene. Per the germline V gene, CDR1 is MNHNS and CDR2 is SASEGT. This CDR3 spans 13 amino acids. In DNA form, the CDR3 reads TGTGCCAGCAGGTGGGACAGGGGAAATGAGCAGTTCTTC. It encodes CASRWDRGNEQFF.

This clone showed up just once. The rearrangement joins TRBV27 to TRBJ2-6; tentatively, D is TRBD2 (6 bases). The CDR3 consists of 16 residues. The V and J ends lost 7 bases and 2 bases respectively, with 15 bases between them. Germline loops: CDR1 MNHEY, CDR2 SMNVEV (reference sequence). In DNA form, the CDR3 reads TGTGCCAGCATGCGGGACTCCGTCCCTGGGGCCAACGTCCTGACTTTC. Its translation: CASMRDSVPGANVLTF.

This chain uses TRBV18 with TRBJ2-4; 10 bases match TRBD1. CDR3 length: 20 amino acids. Germline trimming cut 2 bases from V and 0 bases from J; bases unmatched to any gene: 13. CDR1 is KGHSH and CDR2 is LQKENI in the germline V gene. CDR3 nucleotide sequence: TGTGCCAGCTCACCAGAGAAGGACAGGGGGAGCCTCTTAGCCAAAAACATTCAGTACTTC. Residues: CASSPEKDRGSLLAKNIQYF. Based on the CDR3 plus reference TRBV18 and TRBJ2-4, the full variable domain is NAGVMQNPRHLVRRRGQEARLRCSPMKGHSHVYWYRQLPEEGLKFMVYLQKENIIDESGMPKERFSAEFPKEGPSILRIQQVVRGDSAAYFCASSPEKDRGSLLAKNIQYFGAGTRLSVL.

The chain uses TRBV29-1 and TRBJ2-3, with 9 bases matching TRBD2. The CDR3 is made up of 14 amino acids. The germline gives CDR1 SQVTM, CDR2 ANQGSEA. The V segment lost 6 bases and the J segment 3 bases; nucleotides outside the gene matches: 7. For the CDR3, the DNA is TGCAGCGTGGCTAGCGGGGTGAGAACAGATACGCAGTATTTT. Its translation is CSVASGVRTDTQYF.

This clone was observed a single time. The chain joins TRBV7-6 to TRBJ2-1, with a possible D match to TRBD2 (6 bases). Germline values: CDR1 SGHVS, CDR2 FNYEAQ. The CDR3 length is 14 residues. Trimming left V 3 bases short and J 9 bases short, with 15 bases between. CDR3 nucleotide sequence: TGTGCCAGCAGCTTGAGGGACTCCCCCGCTGAGCAGTTCTTC. This gives the protein CASSLRDSPAEQFF. Complete variable domain (other parts from reference TRBV7-6 and TRBJ2-1): GAGVSQSPRYKVTKRGQDVALRCDPISGHVSLYWYRQALGQGPEFLTYFNYEAQQDKSGLPNDRFSAERPEGSISTLTIQRTEQRDSAMYRCASSLRDSPAEQFFGPGTRLTVL.

This clone appeared a few times. The chain uses TRBV5-6 and TRBJ1-1; D is unresolved. V lost 4 bases and J 6 bases, leaving 19 bases between the germline ends. Germline loops: CDR1 SGHDT, CDR2 YYEEEE. This CDR3 has 15 amino acids. The CDR3 sequence is CASSNGMVRVAEAFF. The CDR3 bases are TGTGCCAGCAGCAACGGGATGGTAAGGGTAGCTGAAGCTTTCTTT.

The chain is built from TRBV5-1 and TRBJ2-7, with D perhaps TRBD2 (7 bases). The CDR3 spans 14 residues. Germline V gene sequence: CDR1 SGHRS, CDR2 YFSETQ. V dropped 5 bases and J dropped 1 base, with 13 bases sitting between them. DNA of the CDR3: TGCGCCAGCAGGGGGGGGGCAGGGTCCTACGAGCAGTACTTC. Its translation is CASRGGAGSYEQYF.

The rearrangement links TRBV28 to TRBJ2-7; a weak D match, TRBD2 (7 bases). The germline CDR1 and CDR2 sequences are MDHEN and SYDVKM. Trimming left V 5 bases short and J 3 bases short, with 14 bases between. CDR3 size: 14 residues. CDR3 sequence reads: CASSGGAGSYEQYF. The CDR3 nucleotides are TGTGCCAGCAGTGGGGGGGCGGGTAGCTACGAGCAGTACTTC. Looking up the rest from reference TRBV28 and TRBJ2-7 gives the full variable domain: DVKVTQSSRYLVKRTGEKVFLECVQDMDHENMFWYRQDPGLGLRLIYFSYDVKMKEKGDIPEGYSVSREKKERFSLILESASTNQTSMYLCASSGGAGSYEQYFGPGTRLTVT.

This chain links TRBV10-3 with TRBJ2-5, with 9 bases lining up with TRBD1. Germline CDR1 is ENHRY and CDR2 is SYGVKD. CDR3 length: 15 amino acids. Trimming at V came to 6 bases and at J to 2 bases, leaving 7 bases not matched to a gene. The CDR3, as DNA: TGTGCCATCAGACAGGGGACAGGGCAACAAGAGACCCAGTACTTC. This translates into CAIRQGTGQQETQYF.

The chain links TRBV6-6 to TRBJ1-5; D is unclear. The CDR3 consists of 13 residues. V lost 1 base and J 4 bases, leaving 5 bases between the germline ends. Germline assignment: CDR1 MNHNY and CDR2 SVGAGI (reference sequence). The CDR3 sequence is CASSYLANQPQHF. The CDR3 DNA follows: TGTGCCAGCAGTTACTTGGCTAATCAGCCCCAGCATTTT.

This clone was observed once. The rearrangement joins TRBV6-6 to TRBJ1-5; 7 positions match TRBD1. Germline V gives CDR1 MNHNY, CDR2 SVGAGI (reference sequence). Trimming removed 11 bases from V and 0 bases from J; junction bases left unmatched: 7. The CDR3 is 14 residues long. The CDR3 protein is CASWTGDSNQPQHF. CDR3 coding DNA: TGTGCCTCCTGGACAGGCGATAGCAATCAGCCCCAGCATTTT.

This clone has only one observation. The chain couples TRBV2 to TRBJ1-2; D gene ambiguous. The CDR3 is 16 residues long. Germline V gene data show CDR1 as SNHLY and CDR2 as FYNNEI. Trimming stripped 0 bases from V and 1 base from J, with 12 bases between. CDR3 DNA: TGTGCCAGCAGTGAAGCGCTTGGCCTGGTTAACTATGGCTACACCTTC. It specifies CASSEALGLVNYGYTF.

The J gene is TRBJ2-5, the V gene TRBV6-1; possibly TRBD1 for D (6 bases). V was pared by 3 bases and J by 1 base, with 18 bases between. Germline CDR1 is MNHNS and CDR2 is SASEGT. The CDR3 runs 17 residues. CDR3 sequence: CASSDSMWTALQETQYF. DNA of the CDR3: TGTGCCAGCAGTGATTCAATGTGGACAGCTCTCCAAGAGACCCAGTACTTC.

The rearrangement links TRBV7-2 to TRBJ2-7, with 10 positions matching TRBD1. V gave up 5 bases and J gave up 3 bases; unmatched junction bases: 7. CDR3 size: 15 residues. Germline CDR1 and CDR2: SGHTA and FQGNSA. The CDR3 spells CASSRDRGLGYEQYF. The CDR3 DNA sequence: TGTGCCAGCAGCCGGGACAGGGGCTTAGGCTACGAGCAGTACTTC.

The J gene is TRBJ2-7, the V gene TRBV18; 9 nucleotides line up with TRBD1. CDR1 is KGHSH, CDR2 LQKENI, per germline. The CDR3 length is 16 residues. J was trimmed by 5 bases and V by 1 base; bases with no gene match: 9. The DNA of the CDR3 is TGTGCCAGCTCACCACTCACCGGGACAGGGATGCACGAGCAGTACTTC. Protein: CASSPLTGTGMHEQYF.

Turning to this clone: The junction does not match germline at one end; this may be a read error. This chain joins TRBV6-1 and TRBJ1-1; 8 bases align to TRBD1. Germline V gene lookup returns CDR1 MNHNS and CDR2 SASEGT. The CDR3 has 16 amino acids. The CDR3 bases are TGTGCCAGCAGTGGTTACTCCCGGACAGGGAACCCTGAAGCTTTCTTT. Translation: CASSGYSRTGNPEAFF.

This chain links TRBV6-1 with TRBJ2-7; tentatively, D is TRBD2 (5 bases). Germline CDR1 MNHNS, CDR2 SASEGT. The CDR3 totals 12 residues. The CDR3: CAAPGVMNEQYF. The CDR3 nucleotides read TGTGCAGCCCCCGGGGTTATGAACGAGCAGTACTTC.

This sequence joins TRBV16 and TRBJ2-6, with 9 positions matching TRBD1. Trimming took 5 bases from V and 4 from J; bases not matched to a gene: 30. CDR1 and CDR2 (germline): KGHSY, FQNENV. This CDR3 is 24 amino acids long. Here the CDR3 DNA reads TGTGCCAGCAGCAAAAGGCTCGGGACAGGGAATCGTGTATCGAATTTCTCCGGGGCCAACGTCCTGACTTTC. Translation: CASSKRLGTGNRVSNFSGANVLTF.

The V and J genes are TRBV5-1 and TRBJ2-5; 8 nucleotides align to TRBD2. There are 15 residues in the CDR3. The V gene end was trimmed by 5 bases and the J gene end by 1 base; junction bases not matched to a gene: 7. Looked up from germline, CDR1 is SGHRS and CDR2 is YFSETQ. CDR3 DNA sequence: TGCGCCAGCAGAGCAAGCGGGACTAGCCAAGAGACCCAGTACTTC. This gives the protein CASRASGTSQETQYF.

This sequence joins TRBV19 and TRBJ2-3, with D unresolved. This CDR3 region has 15 residues. V lost 3 bases to trimming and J lost 2 bases, with 12 bases between them. The germline V gene has CDR1 LNHDA and CDR2 SQIVND (reference sequence). This CDR3 is CASSITRHVTDTQYF. The CDR3 DNA sequence: TGTGCCAGTAGTATCACACGCCATGTCACAGATACGCAGTATTTT.